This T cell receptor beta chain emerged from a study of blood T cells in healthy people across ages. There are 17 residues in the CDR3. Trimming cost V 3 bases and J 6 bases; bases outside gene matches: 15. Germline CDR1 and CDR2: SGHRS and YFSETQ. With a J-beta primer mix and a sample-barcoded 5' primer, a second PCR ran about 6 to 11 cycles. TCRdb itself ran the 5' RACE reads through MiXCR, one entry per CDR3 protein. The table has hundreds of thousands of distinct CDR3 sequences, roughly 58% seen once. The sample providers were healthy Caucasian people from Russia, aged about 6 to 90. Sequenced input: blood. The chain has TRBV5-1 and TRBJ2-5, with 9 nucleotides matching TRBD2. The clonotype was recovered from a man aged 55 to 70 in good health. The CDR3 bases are TGCGCCAGCAGCTCTTCCACCGGGACTAGCCGGGGAAAGACCCAGTACTTC. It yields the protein CASSSSTGTSRGKTQYF.